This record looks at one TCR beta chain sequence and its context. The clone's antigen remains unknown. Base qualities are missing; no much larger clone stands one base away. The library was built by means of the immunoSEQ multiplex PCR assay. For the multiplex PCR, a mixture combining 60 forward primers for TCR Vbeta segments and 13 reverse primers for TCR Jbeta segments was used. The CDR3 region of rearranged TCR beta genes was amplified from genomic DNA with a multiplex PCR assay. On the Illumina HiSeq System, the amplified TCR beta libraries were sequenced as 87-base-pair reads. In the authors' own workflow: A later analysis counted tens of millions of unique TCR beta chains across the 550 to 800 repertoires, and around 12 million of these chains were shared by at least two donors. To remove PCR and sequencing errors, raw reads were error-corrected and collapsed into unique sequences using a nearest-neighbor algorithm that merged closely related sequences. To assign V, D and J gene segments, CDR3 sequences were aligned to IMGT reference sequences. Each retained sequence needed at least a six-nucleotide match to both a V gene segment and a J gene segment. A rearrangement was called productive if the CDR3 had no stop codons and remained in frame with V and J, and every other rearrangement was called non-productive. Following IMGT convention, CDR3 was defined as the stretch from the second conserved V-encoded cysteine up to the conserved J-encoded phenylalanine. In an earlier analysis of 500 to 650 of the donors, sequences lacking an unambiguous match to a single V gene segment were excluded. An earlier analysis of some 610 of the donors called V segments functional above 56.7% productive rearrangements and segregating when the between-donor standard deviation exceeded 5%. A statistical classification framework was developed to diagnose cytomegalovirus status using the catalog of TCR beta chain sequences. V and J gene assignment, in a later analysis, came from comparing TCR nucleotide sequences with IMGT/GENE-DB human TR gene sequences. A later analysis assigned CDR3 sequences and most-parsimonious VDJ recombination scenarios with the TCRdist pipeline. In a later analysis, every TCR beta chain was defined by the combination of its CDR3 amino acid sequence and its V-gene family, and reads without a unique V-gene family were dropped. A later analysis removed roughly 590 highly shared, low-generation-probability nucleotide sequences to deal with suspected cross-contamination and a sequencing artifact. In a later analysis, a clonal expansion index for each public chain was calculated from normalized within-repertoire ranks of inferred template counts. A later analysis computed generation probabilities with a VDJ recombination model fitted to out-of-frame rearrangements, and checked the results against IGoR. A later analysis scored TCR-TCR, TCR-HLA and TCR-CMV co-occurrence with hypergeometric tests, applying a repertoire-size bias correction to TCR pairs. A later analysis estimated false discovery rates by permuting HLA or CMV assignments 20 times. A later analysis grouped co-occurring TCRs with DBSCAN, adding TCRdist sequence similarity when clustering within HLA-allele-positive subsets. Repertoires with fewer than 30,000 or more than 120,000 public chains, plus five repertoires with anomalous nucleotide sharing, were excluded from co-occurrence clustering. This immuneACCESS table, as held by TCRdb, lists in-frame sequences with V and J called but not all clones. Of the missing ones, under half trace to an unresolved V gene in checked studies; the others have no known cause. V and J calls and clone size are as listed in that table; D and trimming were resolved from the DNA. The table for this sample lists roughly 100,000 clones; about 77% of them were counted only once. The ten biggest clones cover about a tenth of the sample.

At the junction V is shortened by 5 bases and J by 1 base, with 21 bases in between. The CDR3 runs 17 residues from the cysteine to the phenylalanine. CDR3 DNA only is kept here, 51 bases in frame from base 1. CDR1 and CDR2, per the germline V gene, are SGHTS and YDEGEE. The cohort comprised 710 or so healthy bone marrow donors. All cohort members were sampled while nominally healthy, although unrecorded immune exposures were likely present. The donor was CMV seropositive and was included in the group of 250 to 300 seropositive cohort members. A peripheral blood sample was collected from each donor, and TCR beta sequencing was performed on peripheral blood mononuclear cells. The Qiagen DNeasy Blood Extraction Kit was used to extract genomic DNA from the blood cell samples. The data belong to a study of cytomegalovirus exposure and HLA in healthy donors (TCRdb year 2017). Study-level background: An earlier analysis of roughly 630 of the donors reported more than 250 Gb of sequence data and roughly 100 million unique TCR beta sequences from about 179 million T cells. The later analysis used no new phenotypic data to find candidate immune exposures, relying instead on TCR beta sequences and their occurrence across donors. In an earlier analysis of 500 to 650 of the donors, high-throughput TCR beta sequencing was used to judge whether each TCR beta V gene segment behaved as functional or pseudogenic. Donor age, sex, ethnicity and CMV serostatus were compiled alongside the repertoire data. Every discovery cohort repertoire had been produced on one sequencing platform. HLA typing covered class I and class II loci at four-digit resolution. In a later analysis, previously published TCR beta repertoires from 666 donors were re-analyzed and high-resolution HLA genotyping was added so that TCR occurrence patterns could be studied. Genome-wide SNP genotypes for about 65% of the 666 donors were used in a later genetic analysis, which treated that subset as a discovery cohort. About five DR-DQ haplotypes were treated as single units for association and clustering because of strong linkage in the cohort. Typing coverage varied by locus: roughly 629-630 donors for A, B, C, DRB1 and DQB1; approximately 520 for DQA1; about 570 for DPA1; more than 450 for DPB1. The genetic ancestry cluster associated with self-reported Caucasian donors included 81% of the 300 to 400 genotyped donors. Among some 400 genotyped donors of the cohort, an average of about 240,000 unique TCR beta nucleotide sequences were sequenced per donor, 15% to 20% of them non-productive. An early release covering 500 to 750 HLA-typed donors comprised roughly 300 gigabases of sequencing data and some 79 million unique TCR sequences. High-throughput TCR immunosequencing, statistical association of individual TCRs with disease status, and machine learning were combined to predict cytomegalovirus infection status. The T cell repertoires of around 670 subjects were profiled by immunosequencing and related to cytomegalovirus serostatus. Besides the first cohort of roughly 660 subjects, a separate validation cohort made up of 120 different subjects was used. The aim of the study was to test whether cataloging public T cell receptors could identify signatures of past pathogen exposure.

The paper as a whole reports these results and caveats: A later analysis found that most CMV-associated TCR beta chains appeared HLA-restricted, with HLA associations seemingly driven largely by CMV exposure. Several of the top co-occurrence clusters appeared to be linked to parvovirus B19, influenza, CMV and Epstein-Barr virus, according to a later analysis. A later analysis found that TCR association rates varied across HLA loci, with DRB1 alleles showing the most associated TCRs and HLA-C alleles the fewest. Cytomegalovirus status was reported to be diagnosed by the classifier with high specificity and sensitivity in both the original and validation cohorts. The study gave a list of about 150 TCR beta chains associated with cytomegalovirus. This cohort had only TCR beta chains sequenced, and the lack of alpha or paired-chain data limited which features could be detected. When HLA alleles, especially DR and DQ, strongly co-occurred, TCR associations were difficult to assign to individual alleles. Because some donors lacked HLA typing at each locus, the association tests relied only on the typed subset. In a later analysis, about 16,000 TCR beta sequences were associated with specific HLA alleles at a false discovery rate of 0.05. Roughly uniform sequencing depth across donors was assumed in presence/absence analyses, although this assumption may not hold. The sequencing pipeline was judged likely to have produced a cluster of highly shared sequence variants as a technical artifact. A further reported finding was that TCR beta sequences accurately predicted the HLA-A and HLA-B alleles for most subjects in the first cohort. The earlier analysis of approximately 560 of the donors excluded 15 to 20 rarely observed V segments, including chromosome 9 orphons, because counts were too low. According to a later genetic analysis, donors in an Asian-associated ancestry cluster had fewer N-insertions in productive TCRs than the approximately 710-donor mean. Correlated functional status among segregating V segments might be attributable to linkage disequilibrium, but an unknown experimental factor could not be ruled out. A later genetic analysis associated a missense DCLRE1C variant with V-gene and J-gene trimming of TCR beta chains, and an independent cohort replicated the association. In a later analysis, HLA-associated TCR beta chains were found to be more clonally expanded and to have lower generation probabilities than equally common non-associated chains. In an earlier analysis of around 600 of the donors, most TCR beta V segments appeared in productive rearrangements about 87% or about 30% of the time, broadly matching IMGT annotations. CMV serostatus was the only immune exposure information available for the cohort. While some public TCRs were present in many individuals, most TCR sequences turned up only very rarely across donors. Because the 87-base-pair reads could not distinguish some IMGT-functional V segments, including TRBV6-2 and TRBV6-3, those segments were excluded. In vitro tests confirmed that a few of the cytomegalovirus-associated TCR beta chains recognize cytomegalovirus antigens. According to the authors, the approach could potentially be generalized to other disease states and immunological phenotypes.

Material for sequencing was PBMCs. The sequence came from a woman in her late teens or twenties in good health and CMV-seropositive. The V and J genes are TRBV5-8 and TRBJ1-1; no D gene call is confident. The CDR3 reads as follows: CASRQTLLLSGNTEAFF. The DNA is TGTGCCAGCAGGCAGACGCTACTCCTAAGCGGGAACACTGAAGCTTTCTTT.